Listed here is a single TCR beta chain. The V end lost 5 bases, the J end lost 12 bases, and 10 bases lay between the germline ends. The CDR3 loop spans 11 amino acids. Germline values: CDR1 KGHDR, CDR2 SFDVKD. These data are taken from a study of blood T cell repertoires in COVID-19. In the study overall: Acute and convalescent COVID-19 samples came from the United States, Italy and Spain. Nucleic acid was either cDNA or gDNA, and it came from T cells, B-cell-depleted T cells, or PBMCs.

Per the original methods: Estimation of nucleated cell counts relied on the amplification of reference gene primers. Repertoires were generated with immunoSEQ multiplex PCR, while TCRdb's copy carries only in-frame clones and drops some. V and J calls plus clone size are reproduced from that table; the DNA served to infer D and trimming. The repertoire holds around 300,000 clones, with roughly 85% as singletons. V usage is TRBV24-1 and J usage is TRBJ2-1, with D tentatively TRBD1 (5 bases). Material: peripheral blood. This clonotype was obtained from a woman in her 30s with active or convalescent COVID-19. The CDR3 DNA follows: TGTGCCACCAGTGGGGGCCGCGGGCAGTTCTTC. This translates into CATSGGRGQFF.